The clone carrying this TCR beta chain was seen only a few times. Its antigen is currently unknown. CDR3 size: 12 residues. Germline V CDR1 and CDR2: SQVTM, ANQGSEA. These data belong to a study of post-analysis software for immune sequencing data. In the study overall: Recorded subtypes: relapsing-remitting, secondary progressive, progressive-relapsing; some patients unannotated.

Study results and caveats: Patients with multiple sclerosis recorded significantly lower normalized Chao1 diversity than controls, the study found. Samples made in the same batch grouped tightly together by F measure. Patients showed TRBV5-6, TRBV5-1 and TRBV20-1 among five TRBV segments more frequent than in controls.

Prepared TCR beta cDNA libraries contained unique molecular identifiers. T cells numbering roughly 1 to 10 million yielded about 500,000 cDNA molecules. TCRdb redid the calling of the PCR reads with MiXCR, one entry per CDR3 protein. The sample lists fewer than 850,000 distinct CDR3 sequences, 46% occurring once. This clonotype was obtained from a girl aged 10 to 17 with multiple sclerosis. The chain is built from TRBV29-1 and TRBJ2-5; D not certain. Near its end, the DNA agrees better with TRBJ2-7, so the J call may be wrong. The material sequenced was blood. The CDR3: CSVGPSRVEQYF. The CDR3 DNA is TGCAGCGTTGGTCCTTCACGGGTCGAGCAGTACTTC.